The clone carrying this TCR beta chain was seen a few times. Each CDR3 protein is one row after TCRdb ran MiXCR on the reads. The data hold some 100,000 distinct CDR3 sequences, with around a third observed a single time. The data stem from a study of type 1 regulatory T cells. Study information: An in vitro protocol generated T-allo10, a Tr1-enriched, alloantigen-specific CD4 T cell product.

This TCR came from a human donor in good health. Sequenced sample: CD4+ T cells, either the whole sample or a sorted fraction (not recorded which).

As DNA, the CDR3 is TGCGCCAGCAGCTCAAGCGGGACCCTGGGGGAGGAGCAGTTCTTC. Its translation is CASSSSGTLGEEQFF. This chain links TRBV5-1 with TRBJ2-1; 7 positions match TRBD2. This CDR3 is 15 amino acids long. Germline CDR1 is SGHRS and CDR2 is YFSETQ. V shed 3 bases, J shed 10 bases, and the junction held 13 bases outside the gene matches.